This T cell receptor beta chain was observed in a study of sequential checkpoint blockade in melanoma. Whole-study context: Matched biopsies came pretreatment and at week 13 for approximately 20 patients. Regarding the study as a whole: Pretreatment TIL clonality tracked with response in the nivolumab-first arm. Patients with week-13 increases in T-cell fraction and clonality benefited about 30 times more often.

Treatment noted: randomized to nivolumab then ipilimumab (arm A) or the reverse (arm B). TCRdb's copy holds only in-frame clones and misses some; the assay was immunoSEQ multiplex PCR. The sample lists approximately 2,900 clones; approximately 19% were seen once. This clone occurred many times. Antigen unknown. Germline V lookup: CDR1 SGHNT, CDR2 YENEEA. J was trimmed by 0 bases and V by 5 bases; bases with no gene match: 7. CDR3 length: 16 amino acids. The TCR sequence derives from a human donor with melanoma. This chain connects TRBV11-3 to TRBJ2-4, with TRBD1 matching over 7 bases. The sample consisted of tumor tissue (inferred from file names), taken from a patient given nivolumab and ipilimumab in sequence. The DNA of the CDR3 is TGTGCCAGCAGCCCTGGACAGGCGATAGCCAAAAACATTCAGTACTTC. Translating gives CASSPGQAIAKNIQYF.